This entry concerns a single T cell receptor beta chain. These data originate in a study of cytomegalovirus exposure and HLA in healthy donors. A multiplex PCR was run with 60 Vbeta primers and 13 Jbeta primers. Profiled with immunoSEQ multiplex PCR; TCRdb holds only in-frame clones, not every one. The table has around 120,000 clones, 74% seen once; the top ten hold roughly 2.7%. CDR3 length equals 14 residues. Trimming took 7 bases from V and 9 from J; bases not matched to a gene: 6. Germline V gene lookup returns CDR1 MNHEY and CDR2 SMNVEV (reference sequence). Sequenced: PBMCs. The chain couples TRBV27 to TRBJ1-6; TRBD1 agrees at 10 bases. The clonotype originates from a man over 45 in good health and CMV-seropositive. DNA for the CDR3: TGTGCCAGCACCCCGGGACAGGGGAGTTCACCCCTCCACTTT. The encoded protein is CASTPGQGSSPLHF.